The clone carrying this T cell receptor beta chain was seen ten or more times. Antigen unknown. Sequencing involved patients with CD8+CD57+ cell expansion previously shown by flow cytometry. By the time of blood sampling, patients had still received no therapy. Using genomic DNA as the template, TCR beta VDJ and CDR3 profiling was carried out. In TCRdb, the reads were re-called with MiXCR into one record per CDR3 protein. The sample holds about half a million distinct CDR3 sequences, around 33% seen once. The data stem from a study of CD8+CD57+ T cells in acquired aplastic anemia. Findings and limits, study-wide: The CD8+ Simpson's diversity of patients and controls was not significantly different. Patients and controls shared over 25 CD8+ CDR3 sequences, highly expressed in patients.

Germline loops: CDR1 SNHLY, CDR2 FYNNEI. V dropped 8 bases and J dropped 3 bases, with 11 bases sitting between them. The CDR3 contains 13 residues. The sequenced sample consisted of sorted CD4+, CD8+, or CD8+CD57+ T cells (not recorded which) from PBMCs. The chain has TRBV2 and TRBJ2-1; D may match TRBD1 or TRBD2 (5 bases each). The sequence was obtained from a human donor with aplastic anemia. The CDR3 spells CASSRGVYNEQFF. As DNA, the CDR3 is TGTGCCAGCTCGAGAGGGGTCTACAATGAGCAGTTCTTC.